These 32 T cell receptor beta chains were sequenced from one sample in a study of OX40 agonist ivuxolimab in advanced cancers. Clones were read by immunoSEQ multiplex PCR, and TCRdb kept only the in-frame ones, dropping some. Found here are more than 75,000 clones, more than 85% of them singletons; the top ten hold about 0.82%. This specimen consisted of CD4+ or CD8+ T cells sorted from blood, obtained in a trial of the OX40 agonist ivuxolimab. Source of these receptors: an adult with an advanced solid tumor such as melanoma, head and neck, liver or kidney cancer.

The chain is built from TRBV28 and TRBJ1-2, with D possibly TRBD1 on 5 matching bases. The CDR3 is made up of 13 amino acids. Between the trimmed V and J ends, which lost 8 bases and 6 bases, there was a span of 16 bases. Germline-derived CDR1 and CDR2 are MDHEN and SYDVKM. The CDR3 reads CASRQQVSHGYTF. Here the CDR3 DNA reads TGTGCCAGCCGACAGCAGGTGAGCCATGGCTACACCTTC.

The chain employs TRBV19 and TRBJ2-4; D is possibly TRBD1 (5 bases). Germline V gene sequence: CDR1 LNHDA, CDR2 SQIVND (reference sequence). The V end was cut by 3 bases, the J end by 7 bases, with 13 bases between. This CDR3 is 14 amino acids long. The CDR3 loop reads CASSISHRMNIQYF. The DNA for the CDR3 is TGTGCCAGTAGTATCAGTCACAGGATGAACATTCAGTACTTC.

The genes are TRBV19 and TRBJ1-4, with 9 bases matching TRBD1. The germline gives CDR1 LNHDA, CDR2 SQIVND (reference sequence). J gave up 7 bases and V 6 bases, and 6 bases lay outside the gene matches. The CDR3 is 14 amino acids. This chain's CDR3 is CASRGTGGFEKLFF. The CDR3, as DNA: TGTGCCAGTAGGGGTACAGGGGGCTTTGAAAAACTGTTTTTT. Drawing the rest from reference TRBV19 and TRBJ1-4, the complete variable domain is DGGITQSPKYLFRKEGQNVTLSCEQNLNHDAMYWYRQDPGQGLRLIYYSQIVNDFQKGDIAEGYSVSREKKESFPLTVTSAQKNPTAFYLCASRGTGGFEKLFFGSGTQLSVL.

The rearrangement links TRBV29-1 to TRBJ2-5; tentative D call: TRBD1 (6 bases). The CDR3 length is 13 residues. The V end lost 6 bases, the J end lost 0 bases, and 11 bases lay between the germline ends. CDR1 SQVTM and CDR2 ANQGSEA come from the germline V gene. CDR3 sequence reads: CSVQGHHQETQYF. DNA for the CDR3: TGCAGCGTGCAGGGACACCACCAAGAGACCCAGTACTTC.

The chain joins TRBV19 to TRBJ1-1, with TRBD1 matching over 7 bases. The CDR3 length is 14 residues. The V segment lost 5 bases and the J segment 1 base; nucleotides outside the gene matches: 4. Germline V gene data show CDR1 as LNHDA and CDR2 as SQIVND (reference sequence). The CDR3: CASSETGPNTEAFF. The CDR3, as DNA: TGTGCCAGTAGTGAGACAGGGCCGAACACTGAAGCTTTCTTT.

J is TRBJ2-5 and V is TRBV2, with D perhaps matching TRBD2 (5 bases). This CDR3 region has 13 residues. With 6 bases removed from V and 4 bases from J, the gap between germline ends came to 12 bases. Germline V lookup: CDR1 SNHLY, CDR2 FYNNEI. CDR3 coding DNA: TGTGCCAGCAGCTTAGGACTGGGAGAGACCCAGTACTTC. Protein product: CASSLGLGETQYF.

This rearrangement joins TRBV9 to TRBJ2-3, with 14 positions matching TRBD2. The CDR3 has 18 amino acids. The V gene's germline CDR1 is SGDLS and CDR2 YYNGEE. V was pared by 0 bases and J by 5 bases, with 8 bases of the junction left unmatched. CDR3 sequence: CASSVGAGLAGGGDTQYF. CDR3 in DNA: TGTGCCAGCAGCGTAGGGGCTGGACTAGCGGGAGGTGGAGATACGCAGTATTTT. Full variable domain (rest looked up from reference TRBV9 and TRBJ2-3): DSGVTQTPKHLITATGQRVTLRCSPRSGDLSVYWYQQSLDQGLQFLIQYYNGEERAKGNILERFSAQQFPDLHSELNLSSLELGDSALYFCASSVGAGLAGGGDTQYFGPGTRLTVL.

Judged by abundance, this clone is medium-sized. The V call is TRBV20-1, the J call TRBJ1-1; possible D gene TRBD1, 5 bases. The CDR3 consists of 11 residues. Trimming stripped 5 bases from V and 7 bases from J, with 11 bases between. Germline V gene sequence: CDR1 DFQATT, CDR2 SNEGSKA (reference sequence). The chain's CDR3 is CSAGGSIEAFF. The DNA of the CDR3 is TGCAGTGCTGGGGGTTCTATTGAAGCTTTCTTT.

This rearrangement joins TRBV27 to TRBJ2-7, with no clear D. Germline CDR1 and CDR2: MNHEY and SMNVEV (reference sequence). This CDR3 is 15 amino acids long. V lost 8 bases and J lost 0, with 17 bases in between. CDR3 sequence reads: CASGDPGLNSYEQYF. CDR3 coding DNA: TGTGCCAGCGGAGACCCGGGTCTTAACTCCTACGAGCAGTACTTC.

The chain recombines TRBV10-3 with TRBJ2-1; D is unclear. The CDR3 runs to 13 residues. V lost 11 bases and J 10 bases, leaving 21 bases between the germline ends. Germline-derived CDR1 and CDR2 are ENHRY and SYGVKD. CDR3 in amino acids: CASGRGQSPEQFF. The CDR3 nucleotides are TGTGCCTCTGGTCGCGGCCAGTCCCCGGAGCAGTTCTTC.

This chain connects TRBV18 to TRBJ2-7; D is unresolved. Germline assignment: CDR1 KGHSH and CDR2 LQKENI. The CDR3 totals 12 residues. Trimming left V 5 bases short and J 4 bases short, with 9 bases between. CDR3 sequence reads: CASSADGYEQYV. The CDR3 DNA reads TGTGCCAGCTCAGCGGACGGTTACGAGCAGTACGTC.

The CDR3 DNA reads as TGTGCCAGTAGTAATCAATGGTCAGCGGTCTCCTACAATGAGCAGTTCTTC. This codes for CASSNQWSAVSYNEQFF. The rearrangement joins TRBV19 to TRBJ2-1; maybe TRBD2 (5 bases). The germline V gene encodes CDR1 LNHDA and CDR2 SQIVND (reference sequence). This CDR3 is 17 amino acids long. Trimming cost V 4 bases and J 0 bases, with 16 bases left between them. The whole variable domain, remainder taken from reference TRBV19 and TRBJ2-1, is DGGITQSPKYLFRKEGQNVTLSCEQNLNHDAMYWYRQDPGQGLRLIYYSQIVNDFQKGDIAEGYSVSREKKESFPLTVTSAQKNPTAFYLCASSNQWSAVSYNEQFFGPGTRLTVL.

The chain links TRBV2 to TRBJ2-1; a possible D gene is TRBD1 (6 bases). Germline V gene sequence: CDR1 SNHLY, CDR2 FYNNEI. The CDR3 covers 12 residues. With 5 bases removed from V and 6 bases from J, the gap between germline ends came to 8 bases. In DNA form, the CDR3 reads TGTGCCAGCAGTCTGGACAGCAATGAGCAGTTCTTC. Translation: CASSLDSNEQFF.

V gene TRBV5-6 combines with J gene TRBJ2-1, with unresolved D. Per the germline V gene, CDR1 is SGHDT and CDR2 is YYEEEE. The V end lost 5 bases, the J end lost 9 bases, and 15 bases lay between the germline ends. This CDR3 is 13 amino acids long. In DNA, the CDR3 is TGTGCCAGCAGTTCAAATCCACAATCTGAGCAGTTCTTC. It specifies CASSSNPQSEQFF.

The count of this clone is one. The V call is TRBV18, the J call TRBJ1-1; 12 positions match TRBD1. With V trimmed by 4 bases and J by 2 bases, 5 bases remained unmatched. The length of the CDR3 is 16 residues. Germline V gene lookup returns CDR1 KGHSH and CDR2 LQKENI. CDR3 nucleotide sequence: TGTGCCAGCTCACTGGGACAGGGGGCCTTAAACACTGAAGCTTTCTTT. Translating gives CASSLGQGALNTEAFF.

This rearrangement joins TRBV5-1 to TRBJ2-5; TRBD2 matches at 8 bases. The V segment lost 2 bases and the J segment 4 bases; nucleotides outside the gene matches: 1. Germline assignment: CDR1 SGHRS and CDR2 YFSETQ. The CDR3 length is 13 residues. The CDR3 region has the DNA TGCGCCAGCAGCTTTACTAGCGGAGAGACCCAGTACTTC. Its protein is CASSFTSGETQYF.

Turning to this clone: This CDR3 is also generated by other DNA sequences in the sample. This chain links TRBV11-2 with TRBJ1-3; D not resolved. CDR1 SGHAT and CDR2 FQNNGV come from the germline V gene. CDR3 length: 14 amino acids. V dropped 5 bases and J dropped 1 base, with 9 bases sitting between them. The chain's CDR3 is CASSLGSSGNTIYF. As DNA, the CDR3 is TGTGCCAGCAGCCTAGGGTCGTCTGGAAACACCATATATTTT. The variable domain in full, with the rest retrieved from reference TRBV11-2 and TRBJ1-3, is EAGVAQSPRYKIIEKRQSVAFWCNPISGHATLYWYQQILGQGPKLLIQFQNNGVVDDSQLPKDRFSAERLKGVDSTLKIQPAKLEDSAVYLCASSLGSSGNTIYFGEGSWLTVV.

This sequence joins TRBV19 and TRBJ2-3; D gene unclear. Germline V lookup: CDR1 LNHDA, CDR2 SQIVND (reference sequence). The CDR3 runs 15 residues. V lost 1 base and J 3 bases, leaving 11 bases between the germline ends. The chain's CDR3 is CASSIGSTVTDTQYF. For the CDR3, the DNA is TGTGCCAGTAGTATAGGGAGTACGGTGACAGATACGCAGTATTTT.

V usage is TRBV10-1 and J usage is TRBJ2-1; 7 bases align to TRBD2. After removal of 8 bases from V and 0 bases from J, the junction contained 7 bases not matched to a gene. The CDR3 covers 15 residues. Germline loops: CDR1 WNHNN, CDR2 SYGVQD (reference sequence). The CDR3 DNA reads as TGCGCCAGCCAGGCCGGCGGGAGCTCCTACAATGAGCAGTTCTTC. It yields the protein CASQAGGSSYNEQFF.

The V gene is TRBV7-7, the J gene TRBJ2-2; D unresolved. V was clipped by 4 bases and J by 1 base, with 10 bases between them. Germline V gene data show CDR1 as SSHAT and CDR2 as FNYEAQ (reference sequence). The CDR3 covers 15 residues. In DNA, the CDR3 is TGTGCCAGCAGCTCCTCCACAGAGAACACCGGGGAGCTGTTTTTT. It specifies CASSSSTENTGELFF.

This sequence joins TRBV7-9 and TRBJ2-7, with D possibly being TRBD1 (6 bases). Trimming pared 1 base from V and 5 bases from J, leaving 15 bases between. CDR3 length: 15 amino acids. Germline CDR1 reads SEHNR; CDR2 reads FQNEAQ (reference sequence). The CDR3 DNA is TGTGCCAGCAGCTTAGTCAACAGGGCTTTGGACGAGCAGTACTTC. Its translation is CASSLVNRALDEQYF.

This rearrangement joins TRBV7-9 to TRBJ1-2, with D uncertain. CDR3 length: 14 residues. The germline gives CDR1 SEHNR, CDR2 FQNEAQ (reference sequence). Trimming pared 5 bases from V and 3 bases from J, leaving 13 bases between. The CDR3 sequence: CASSPQEGYYGYTF. CDR3 in DNA: TGTGCCAGCAGCCCTCAGGAGGGCTACTATGGCTACACCTTC.

The chain joins TRBV4-3 to TRBJ2-4; perhaps D is TRBD1 or TRBD2 (5 bases each). The CDR3 runs 14 residues. V was trimmed by 5 bases and J by 9 bases, leaving 17 bases between them. Germline V gene data show CDR1 as LGHNA and CDR2 as YSLEER. This CDR3 is CASSEGEHRGIQYF. The CDR3, as DNA: TGCGCCAGCAGCGAAGGGGAGCATCGGGGCATTCAGTACTTC.

V and J are TRBV5-1 and TRBJ2-5, with 8 bases that match TRBD2. Trimming removed 4 bases from V and 2 bases from J; junction bases left unmatched: 7. Germline lookup yields CDR1 SGHRS and CDR2 YFSETQ. The CDR3 is 15 residues long. CDR3 coding DNA: TGCGCCAGCAGCGAAGGTACTAGCGGACAAGAGACCCAGTACTTC. Translated, it gives CASSEGTSGQETQYF.

The chain uses TRBV10-3 and TRBJ2-7; 8 bases are a match to TRBD2. The CDR3 runs to 17 residues. V trimming: 2 bases; J trimming: 5 bases; junction bases outside the gene matches: 14. Germline V lookup: CDR1 ENHRY, CDR2 SYGVKD. CDR3 in DNA: TGTGCCATCAGTGAGCCCGGGCGGGCTAGCGGGTCCCACGAGCAGTACTTC. Its translation is CAISEPGRASGSHEQYF.

This chain links TRBV18 with TRBJ2-1, with a weak D call TRBD2 (6 bases). V was trimmed by 3 bases and J by 8 bases, leaving 20 bases between them. Per the germline V gene, CDR1 is KGHSH and CDR2 is LQKENI. CDR3 length: 16 amino acids. The chain's CDR3 is CASSPGRDSIRDEQFF. The CDR3 region has the DNA TGTGCCAGCTCACCGGGGCGGGACTCCATCAGGGATGAGCAGTTCTTC.

The gene calls are TRBV10-3 and TRBJ2-6, with a weak D call TRBD2 (6 bases). Trimming cost V 10 bases and J 0 bases, with 16 bases left between them. The CDR3 spans 16 residues. Per germline, CDR1 ENHRY and CDR2 SYGVKD. The CDR3: CATRSGLSSGANVLTF. The CDR3, as DNA: TGTGCCACCCGTAGCGGCCTTAGCTCTGGGGCCAACGTCCTGACTTTC.

The chain carries TRBV5-6 and TRBJ2-7; no clear D. The CDR3 is 13 amino acids. Germline V gene lookup returns CDR1 SGHDT and CDR2 YYEEEE. Trimming removed 2 bases from V and 6 bases from J, with 12 bases in between. The chain's CDR3 is CASSFARALEQYV. As DNA, the CDR3 is TGTGCCAGCAGCTTCGCTCGGGCTCTCGAGCAGTACGTC.

The V call is TRBV7-9, the J call TRBJ2-1; 9 bases map to TRBD2. V trimming: 5 bases; J trimming: 6 bases; junction bases outside the gene matches: 8. CDR1 and CDR2 from the germline V gene are SEHNR and FQNEAQ (reference sequence). The CDR3 is 15 residues long. The CDR3 spells CASSPSGNNFNEQFF. As DNA, the CDR3 is TGTGCCAGCAGCCCTAGCGGGAATAACTTCAATGAGCAGTTCTTC.

Worth noting for this clone: The sample holds other DNA sequences that translate to the same CDR3. The V and J genes are TRBV6-4 and TRBJ1-1; D unresolved. The CDR3 extends over 13 amino acids. The V and J ends lost 4 bases and 0 bases respectively, with 6 bases between them. CDR1 MRHNA and CDR2 SNTAGT come from the germline V gene. CDR3 in DNA: TGTGCCAGCAGTGTAGGAGTGAACACTGAAGCTTTCTTT. This encodes CASSVGVNTEAFF.

CDR3: CASTQGQGLMNTEAFF. CDR3 in DNA: TGTGCCAGCACCCAAGGACAGGGTTTGATGAACACTGAAGCTTTCTTT. The chain has TRBV11-1 and TRBJ1-1, with TRBD1 matching 8 bases. The CDR3 has 16 amino acids. V lost 7 bases, J lost 0 bases, and 10 bases stayed unmatched. CDR1 and CDR2 from the germline V gene are SGHAT and FQDESV (reference sequence). Looking up the rest from reference TRBV11-1 and TRBJ1-1 gives the full variable domain: EAEVAQSPRYKITEKSQAVAFWCDPISGHATLYWYRQILGQGPELLVQFQDESVVDDSQLPKDRFSAERLKGVDSTLKIQPAELGDSAMYLCASTQGQGLMNTEAFFGQGTRLTVV.

In its sample, this clone was seen once. The V and J genes are TRBV4-3 and TRBJ2-1; D perhaps matches TRBD2 (5 bases). The germline V gene encodes CDR1 LGHNA and CDR2 YSLEER. The CDR3 has 16 amino acids. Trimming removed 0 bases from V and 3 bases from J, with 12 bases in between. CDR3 protein: CASSQDGIANYNEQFF. CDR3 nucleotide sequence: TGCGCCAGCAGCCAAGATGGGATAGCGAACTACAATGAGCAGTTCTTC.